The T cell receptor beta chain under discussion was sequenced for a study of OX40 agonist ivuxolimab in advanced cancers. Germline loops: CDR1 LNHNV, CDR2 YYDKDF (reference sequence). The V and J ends lost 2 bases and 7 bases, in that order; junction bases with no gene match: 5. This CDR3 is 15 amino acids long. Libraries were prepared by immunoSEQ multiplex PCR; TCRdb keeps only in-frame clonotypes and omits some of them. The data hold about 69,000 clones, with approximately 81% observed a single time. This clone was counted once. The clonotype comes from an adult with an advanced solid tumor such as melanoma, head and neck, liver or kidney cancer. The chain is built from TRBV15 and TRBJ1-6, with 7 bases lining up with TRBD1. The material sequenced was CD4+ or CD8+ T cells sorted from blood, taken in a trial of the OX40 agonist ivuxolimab. The CDR3 loop is CATSRKRDSNSPLHF. Written as DNA, the CDR3 is TGTGCCACCAGCAGAAAACGGGACAGCAATTCACCCCTCCACTTT.